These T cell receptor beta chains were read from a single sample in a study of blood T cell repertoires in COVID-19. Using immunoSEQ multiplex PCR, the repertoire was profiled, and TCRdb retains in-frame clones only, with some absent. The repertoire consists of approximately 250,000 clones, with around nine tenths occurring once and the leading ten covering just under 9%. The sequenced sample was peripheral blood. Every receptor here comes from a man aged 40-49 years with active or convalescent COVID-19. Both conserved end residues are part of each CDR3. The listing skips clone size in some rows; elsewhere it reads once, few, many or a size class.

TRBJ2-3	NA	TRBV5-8	CASSLAYTDTQYF
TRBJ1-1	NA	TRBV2	CASRYDREGHLAEAFF
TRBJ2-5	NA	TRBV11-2	CASSLGVSGGLNQETQYF
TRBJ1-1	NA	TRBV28	CASSLSPGQGAWDTEAFF
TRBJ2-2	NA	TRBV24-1	CATSDLNQGDTGELFF
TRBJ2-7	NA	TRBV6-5	CASSYSYGNEQYF
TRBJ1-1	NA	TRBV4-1	CASSLDTEAFF
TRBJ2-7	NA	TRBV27	CASSGGAGTPYEQYF
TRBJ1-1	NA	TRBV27	CASSVGGDTEAFF
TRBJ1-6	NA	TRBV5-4	CASSINRNSPLHF
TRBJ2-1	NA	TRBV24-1	CATSAGMEQFF
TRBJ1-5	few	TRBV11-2	CASSPTGRNQPQHF
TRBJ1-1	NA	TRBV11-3	CASSATAGYTEAFF
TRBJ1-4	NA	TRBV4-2	CASSYWTGVNEKLFF
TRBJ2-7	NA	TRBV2	CASSDPTEDTYEQYF
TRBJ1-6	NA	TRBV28	CASSLSGEGGNSPLHF
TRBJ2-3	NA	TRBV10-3	CAISTGADTQYF
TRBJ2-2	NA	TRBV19	CASSILGQQTGELFF
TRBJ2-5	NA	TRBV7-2	CASSFLYQETQYF
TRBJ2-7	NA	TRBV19	CASTVGSIAGSYEQYF
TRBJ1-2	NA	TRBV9	CASSGITRAAYGYTF
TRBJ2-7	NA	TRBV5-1	CASSPGAGSSYEQYF
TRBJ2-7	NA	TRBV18	CASSPQGEQYF
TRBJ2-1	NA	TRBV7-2	CASSGHDEQFF
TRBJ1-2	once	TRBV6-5	CASSRPAGSGYGYTF
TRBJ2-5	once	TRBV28	CASRSRGPETQYF
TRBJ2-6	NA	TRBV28	CASSLASGPTLSGANVLTF
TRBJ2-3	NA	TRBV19	CASLAGAEDTQYF
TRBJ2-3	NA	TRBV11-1	CASSTATDTQYF
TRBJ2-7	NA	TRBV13	CASSSTGQEVYEQYF
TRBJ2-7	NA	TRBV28	CASRSPGTVYEQYF
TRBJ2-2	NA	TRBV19	CASSILSINLPNTGELFF
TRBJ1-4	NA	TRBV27	CASSGTGQGREKLFF
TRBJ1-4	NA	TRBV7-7	CASSQGTGSNEKLFF
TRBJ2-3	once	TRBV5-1	CASSLQGTQYF
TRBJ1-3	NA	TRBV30	CAWNPGQKGNTIYF
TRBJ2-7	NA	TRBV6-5	CASINTVYEQYF
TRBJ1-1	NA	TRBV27	CASSSGGENTEAFF
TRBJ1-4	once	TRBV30	CAWSTGDRGGEKLFF
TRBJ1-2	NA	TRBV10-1	CASPDRGRGYTF
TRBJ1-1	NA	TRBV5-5	CASTPGGLKDEAFF
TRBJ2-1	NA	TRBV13	CASSSPGLAGVYEQFF
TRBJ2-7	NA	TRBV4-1	CASSQLAGGQYEQYF
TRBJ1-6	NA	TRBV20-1	CSASEGGRSYNSPLHF
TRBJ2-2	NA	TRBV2	CASSEEAGGTGELFF
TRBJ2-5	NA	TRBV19	CASSKSLSGQETQYF
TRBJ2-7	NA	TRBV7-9	CASSSRDGGALWNEQYF
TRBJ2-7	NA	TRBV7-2	CASSKGLYEQYF
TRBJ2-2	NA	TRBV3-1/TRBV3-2	CASGRGNTGELFF
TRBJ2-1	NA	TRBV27	CASIPAGSYNEQFF